What follows is one T cell receptor beta chain and its context. V was cut by 1 base and J by 5 bases, with 12 bases left in between. The CDR3 covers 15 residues. Germline-derived CDR1 and CDR2 are SGDLS and YYNGEE. This sample was included in a study of cytomegalovirus exposure and HLA in healthy donors. Vbeta (60) and Jbeta (13) primers were used in the PCR. Assay: immunoSEQ multiplex PCR; the TCRdb copy retains only in-frame clones and omits some. The sample's table shows about 160,000 clones. Sequenced: PBMCs. This chain links TRBV9 with TRBJ2-2; D gene ambiguous. The source of this sequence is a man aged 25-45 years in good health and CMV-seronegative. DNA of the CDR3: TGTGCCAGCAGCGTAATTGGGTTCGGGACCGGGGAGCTGTTTTTT. It specifies CASSVIGFGTGELFF. Supplemented by reference TRBV9 and TRBJ2-2, the full variable domain reads DSGVTQTPKHLITATGQRVTLRCSPRSGDLSVYWYQQSLDQGLQFLIQYYNGEERAKGNILERFSAQQFPDLHSELNLSSLELGDSALYFCASSVIGFGTGELFFGEGSRLTVL.